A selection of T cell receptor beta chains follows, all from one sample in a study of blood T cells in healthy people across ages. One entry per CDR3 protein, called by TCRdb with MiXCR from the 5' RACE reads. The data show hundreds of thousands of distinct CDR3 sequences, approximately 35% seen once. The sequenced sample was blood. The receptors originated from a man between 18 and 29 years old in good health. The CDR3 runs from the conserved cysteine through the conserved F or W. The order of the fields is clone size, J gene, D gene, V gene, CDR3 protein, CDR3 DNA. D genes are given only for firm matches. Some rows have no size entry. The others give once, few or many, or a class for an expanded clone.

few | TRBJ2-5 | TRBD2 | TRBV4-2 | CASSQDFSGGMETQYF | TGTGCCAGCAGCCAAGATTTCAGCGGGGGAATGGAGACCCAGTACTTC
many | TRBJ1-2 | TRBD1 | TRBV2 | CASSGNRGDYGYTF | TGTGCCAGCAGTGGGAACAGGGGGGACTATGGCTACACCTTC
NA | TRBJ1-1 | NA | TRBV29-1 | CSVEVIQRDTEAFF | TGCAGCGTTGAAGTAATTCAGAGGGACACTGAAGCTTTCTTT
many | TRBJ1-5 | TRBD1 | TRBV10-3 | CAISPGQADQPQHF | TGTGCCATCAGTCCTGGACAGGCCGATCAGCCCCAGCATTTT
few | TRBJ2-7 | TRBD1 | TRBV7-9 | CASSLDRGPSYEQYF | TGTGCCAGCAGCTTAGACAGGGGACCTTCCTACGAGCAGTACTTC
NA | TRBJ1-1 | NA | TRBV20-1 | CSAPANTEAFF | TGCAGTGCCCCAGCGAACACTGAAGCTTTCTTT
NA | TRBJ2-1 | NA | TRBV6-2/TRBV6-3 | CASSRTRLEQFF | TGTGCCAGCAGCCGCACCCGGCTGGAGCAGTTCTTC
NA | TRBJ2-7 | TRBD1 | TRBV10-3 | CAITGQGTPGEQYF | TGTGCCATCACCGGACAGGGCACTCCGGGCGAGCAGTACTTC
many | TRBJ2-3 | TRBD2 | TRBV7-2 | CASSVTSGDGDTQYF | TGTGCCAGCAGCGTGACTAGCGGGGATGGAGATACGCAGTATTTT
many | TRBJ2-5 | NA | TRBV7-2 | CASSFGSQETQYF | TGTGCCAGCAGCTTCGGCTCTCAAGAGACCCAGTACTTC
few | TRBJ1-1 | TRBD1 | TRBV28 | CASSPIFGDRVIRSTEAFF | TGTGCCAGCAGCCCAATATTTGGGGACAGGGTGATTAGGAGCACTGAAGCTTTCTTT
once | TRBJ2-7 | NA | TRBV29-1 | CSAEGYSTSYNEQYF | TGCAGCGCTGAGGGCTACTCTACATCCTACAATGAGCAGTACTTC
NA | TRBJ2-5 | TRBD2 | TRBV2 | CASIPSGGYQETQYF | TGTGCCAGCATCCCTAGCGGGGGGTACCAAGAGACCCAGTACTTC
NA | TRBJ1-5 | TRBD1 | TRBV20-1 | CSANIPGGDQPQHF | TGCAGTGCAAATATCCCAGGGGGCGATCAGCCCCAGCATTTT
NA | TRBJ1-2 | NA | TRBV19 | CASSTVGLSRAYGYTF | TGTGCCAGTAGTACCGTGGGACTTAGTAGGGCCTATGGCTACACCTTC
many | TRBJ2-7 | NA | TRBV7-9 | CASSGGPTPTYEQYF | TGTGCCAGCAGCGGGGGTCCGACACCGACCTACGAGCAGTACTTC
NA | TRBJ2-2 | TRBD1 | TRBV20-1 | CSARYRTGVIDTGELFF | TGCAGTGCTAGGTATCGGACAGGGGTGATCGACACCGGGGAGCTGTTTTTT
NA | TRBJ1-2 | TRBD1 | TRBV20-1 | CSAERGTGGENYGYTF | TGCAGTGCTGAACGCGGGACAGGGGGCGAAAACTATGGCTACACCTTC
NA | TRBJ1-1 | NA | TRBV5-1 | CASSWMDGKNTEAFF | TGCGCCAGCAGCTGGATGGACGGAAAGAACACTGAAGCTTTCTTT
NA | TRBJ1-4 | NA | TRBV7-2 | CASSSLGASGEKLFF | TGTGCCAGCAGCTCCCTCGGCGCGAGCGGTGAAAAACTGTTTTTT
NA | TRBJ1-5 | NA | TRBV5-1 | CASTRDGTNQPQHF | TGCGCCAGCACCCGGGACGGAACCAATCAGCCCCAGCATTTT
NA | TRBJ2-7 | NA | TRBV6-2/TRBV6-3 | CASSYSPLEQYF | TGTGCCAGCAGTTACTCTCCCCTCGAGCAGTACTTC
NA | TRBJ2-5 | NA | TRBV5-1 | CASSLDRGGQEAQYF | TGCGCCAGCAGCTTGGATCGCGGGGGACAAGAGGCCCAGTACTTC
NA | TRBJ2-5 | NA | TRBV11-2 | CASSPSRGFYNEQYF | TGTGCCAGCAGCCCGAGTAGGGGCTTCTACAATGAGCAGTACTTC
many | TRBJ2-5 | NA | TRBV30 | CAWSVLGPGTQYF | TGTGCCTGGAGTGTACTCGGTCCCGGGACCCAGTACTTC
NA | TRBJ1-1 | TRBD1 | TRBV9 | CASSVDTGARGTEAFF | TGTGCCAGCAGCGTAGATACAGGGGCTCGCGGGACGGAAGCTTTCTTT
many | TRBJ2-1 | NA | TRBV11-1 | CASSRDRTFYNEQFF | TGTGCCAGCAGCCGGGACCGCACCTTTTACAATGAGCAGTTCTTC
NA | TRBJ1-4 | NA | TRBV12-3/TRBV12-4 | CASSLAWGRGTNEKLFF | TGTGCCAGCAGTTTGGCATGGGGGCGTGGAACTAATGAAAAACTGTTTTTT
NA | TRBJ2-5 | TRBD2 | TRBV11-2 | CASSFLHVAGGPSETQYF | TGTGCCAGCAGCTTCCTCCACGTAGCGGGGGGGCCATCAGAGACCCAGTACTTC
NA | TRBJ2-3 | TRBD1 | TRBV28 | CASSLRDRNFPYSTDTQYF | TGTGCCAGCAGTTTAAGGGACAGGAACTTCCCTTACAGCACAGATACGCAGTATTTT
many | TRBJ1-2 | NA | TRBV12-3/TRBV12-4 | CASSLNDYGYTF | TGTGCCAGCAGTTTGAACGACTATGGCTACACCTTC
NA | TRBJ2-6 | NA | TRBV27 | CASMKVSSGANVLTF | TGTGCCAGCATGAAGGTCAGCTCTGGGGCCAACGTCCTGACTTTC
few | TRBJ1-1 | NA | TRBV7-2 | CASSPRGGDTEAFF | TGTGCCAGCAGTCCTAGGGGCGGAGACACTGAAGCTTTCTTT
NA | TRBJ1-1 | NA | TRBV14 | CASSQGEENTEAFF | TGTGCCAGCAGCCAAGGCGAGGAGAACACTGAAGCTTTCTTT
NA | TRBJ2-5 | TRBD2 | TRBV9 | CASSGGRTSGSKETQYF | TGTGCCAGCAGCGGGGGAAGGACTAGCGGGTCAAAAGAGACCCAGTACTTC
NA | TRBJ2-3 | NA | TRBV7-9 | CASSLSSESTDTQYF | TGTGCCAGCAGCCTCAGTTCGGAGAGCACAGATACGCAGTATTTT
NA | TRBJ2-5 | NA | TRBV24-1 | CATSVPPGQWPQRGVLLQYF | TGTGCCACCAGTGTCCCCCCGGGACAGTGGCCTCAGCGGGGAGTTTTATTACAGTACTTC
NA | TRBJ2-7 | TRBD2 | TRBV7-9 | CASSLWVAGENEQYF | TGTGCCAGCAGCTTATGGGTAGCGGGGGAAAATGAGCAGTACTTC
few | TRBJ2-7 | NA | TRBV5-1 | CASSWMGSSYEQYF | TGCGCCAGCAGCTGGATGGGGAGCTCCTACGAGCAGTACTTC
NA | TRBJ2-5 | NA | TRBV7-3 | CASSLSGRYNEQYF | TGTGCCAGCAGCTTAAGCGGGCGCTACAATGAGCAGTACTTC
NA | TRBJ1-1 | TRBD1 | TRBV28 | CASSRIGTGGTEAFF | TGTGCCAGCAGCCGAATCGGGACAGGGGGGACTGAAGCTTTCTTT
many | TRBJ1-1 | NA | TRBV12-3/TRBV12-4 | CASSFGVGGTEAFF | TGTGCCAGCAGTTTCGGGGTAGGGGGAACTGAAGCTTTCTTT
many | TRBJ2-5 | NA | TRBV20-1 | CSAPDSEQETQYF | TGCAGTGCCCCGGACTCTGAGCAAGAGACCCAGTACTTC
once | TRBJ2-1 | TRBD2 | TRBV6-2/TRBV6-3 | CASSTFAGLAGGDSSYNEQFF | TGTGCCAGCAGTACCTTCGCAGGACTAGCGGGAGGTGATAGCTCCTACAATGAGCAGTTCTTC
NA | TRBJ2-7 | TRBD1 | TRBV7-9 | CASSLERGTGGGFLPYF | TGTGCCAGCAGCTTAGAAAGGGGAACAGGGGGCGGATTTTTGCCGTACTTC
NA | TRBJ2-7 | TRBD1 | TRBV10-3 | CATSGGDRGAYEQYF | TGTGCCACCTCCGGCGGGGACAGGGGAGCCTACGAGCAGTACTTC